The 25 T cell receptor beta chains listed next were all sequenced from one sample in a study of CXCR3-negative and CXCR3-positive naive CD8 T cells. Libraries were UMI-labeled 5' RACE TRB cDNA. TCRdb reprocessed the 5' RACE reads, with one entry per CDR3 protein and no DNA. The repertoire shows tens of thousands of distinct CDR3 sequences; the top ten hold 1.5% to 2%. Sequencing used naive CXCR3- CD8+ T cells from blood. Stated subset: CD45RO-CCR7+CD27+CD95- naive CD8+ T cells lacking CXCR3 (TNR3-). The source of these receptors is a human donor in good health. Some clones in this sample may be carry-over from other donors' samples.

The chain employs TRBV28 and TRBJ2-3; as DNA is missing, the TRBD1 call by TCRdb cannot be tested. Germline CDR1 reads MDHEN; CDR2 reads SYDVKM. There are 15 residues in the CDR3. The CDR3 sequence: CASRFGTLSTDTQYF. Together with reference TRBV28 and TRBJ2-3, the CDR3 gives the full variable domain: DVKVTQSSRYLVKRTGEKVFLECVQDMDHENMFWYRQDPGLGLRLIYFSYDVKMKEKGDIPEGYSVSREKKERFSLILESASTNQTSMYLCASRFGTLSTDTQYFGPGTRLTVL.

The V and J genes are TRBV6-5 and TRBJ2-5; the TCRdb call, TRBD2, lacks DNA for checking. The CDR3 has 15 residues. The germline CDR1 and CDR2 sequences are MNHEY and SVGAGI. CDR3 sequence reads: CASARTSGTQETQYF.

CDR3 loop: CASGTGSHEKLFF. J is TRBJ1-4 and V is TRBV12-3 or TRBV12-4; lacking DNA, the TRBD1 call made by TCRdb goes unchecked. The CDR3 spans 13 residues.

The chain employs TRBV28 and TRBJ2-1; with no DNA, the TCRdb D assignment of TRBD2 cannot be verified. Germline assignment: CDR1 MDHEN and CDR2 SYDVKM. There are 13 residues in the CDR3. The CDR3 sequence: CASSTGPYNEQFF.

The chain has TRBV6-4 and TRBJ2-1; TCRdb indicates TRBD2, and absent DNA this call remains unverified. The germline CDR1 and CDR2 sequences are MRHNA and SNTAGT. The CDR3 consists of 14 residues. The CDR3 sequence: CASSDSAGGSEQFF.

V usage is TRBV10-3 and J usage is TRBJ2-1; TCRdb's D call, TRBD1, is unchecked because there is no DNA. The CDR3 totals 16 residues. The germline gives CDR1 ENHRY, CDR2 SYGVKD. The CDR3 region is CAISDDPGQMNNEQFF.

The rearrangement joins TRBV15 to TRBJ2-2; the TRBD1 assignment by TCRdb is unverifiable without DNA. The CDR3 sequence is 17 residues long. The germline V gene encodes CDR1 LNHNV and CDR2 YYDKDF (reference sequence). CDR3 residues: CATSRVPDRARTGELFF.

V and J are TRBV10-3 and TRBJ2-3; the D gene TCRdb calls, TRBD2, cannot be checked with no DNA. The CDR3 runs 14 residues. Germline CDR1 is ENHRY and CDR2 is SYGVKD. CDR3: CAITAGEATDTQYF.

The genes are TRBV14 and TRBJ2-1; TCRdb returns TRBD2, unconfirmable since there is no DNA. The germline gives CDR1 SGHDN, CDR2 FVKESK. There are 15 residues in the CDR3. CDR3 amino acids: CASKPYTSGGNEQFF.

V is TRBV12-3 or TRBV12-4 and J is TRBJ1-2. The CDR3 runs to 14 residues. CDR3 amino acids: CASSFVRGIDGYTF.

This chain connects TRBV7-9 to TRBJ2-7; TCRdb returns TRBD2, unconfirmable since there is no DNA. CDR1 and CDR2 from the germline V gene are SEHNR and FQNEAQ (reference sequence). The CDR3 runs to 14 residues. The CDR3 region is CASSLGQGLNEQYF.

This CDR3 is CASRRTSNEQFF. This rearrangement joins TRBV6-5 to TRBJ2-1. In germline, CDR1 is MNHEY, CDR2 SVGAGI. There are 12 residues in the CDR3.

CDR3 residues: CASSPWTGNEQYF. V and J are TRBV7-2 and TRBJ2-7; with no DNA, the TCRdb D assignment of TRBD1 cannot be verified. The CDR3 spans 13 residues. Germline V CDR1 and CDR2: SGHTA, FQGNSA.

V is TRBV7-9 and J is TRBJ2-1; TCRdb calls TRBD1, which cannot be checked without DNA. This CDR3 comprises 16 residues. The germline gives CDR1 SEHNR, CDR2 FQNEAQ (reference sequence). The CDR3: CASSPGSLGSYNEQFF.

The chain recombines TRBV12-3 or TRBV12-4 with TRBJ2-3; TCRdb designates TRBD1, a call that cannot be tested without DNA. The CDR3 has 16 amino acids. CDR3 region: CASSPLTGKYTDTQYF.

The chain couples TRBV2 to TRBJ2-7; the D gene TCRdb calls, TRBD2, cannot be checked with no DNA. The CDR3 is 15 amino acids. The germline gives CDR1 SNHLY, CDR2 FYNNEI. The CDR3 here is CASRPLGLGGDEQYF.

The chain couples TRBV15 to TRBJ1-1; TCRdb proposes TRBD1, but this gene call is untestable without DNA. The CDR3 is 15 residues long. From germline, CDR1 is LNHNV and CDR2 YYDKDF (reference sequence). The CDR3 protein is CATSRDRTGGTEAFF.

The genes are TRBV7-9 and TRBJ2-2; the D call of TRBD1 rests on TCRdb alone, since no DNA is present to check it. Germline-derived CDR1 and CDR2 are SEHNR and FQNEAQ (reference sequence). The CDR3 is 14 residues long. The CDR3 sequence is CASSRTGNTGELFF.

The chain uses TRBV15 and TRBJ2-2; the D call from TCRdb, TRBD1, cannot be confirmed without DNA. From germline, CDR1 is LNHNV and CDR2 YYDKDF (reference sequence). This CDR3 region has 15 residues. The CDR3 sequence: CATSSQTGVRGELFF.

This rearrangement joins TRBV27 to TRBJ1-5; TCRdb proposes TRBD1, but this gene call is untestable without DNA. There are 13 residues in the CDR3. Germline V gene data show CDR1 as MNHEY and CDR2 as SMNVEV (reference sequence). CDR3: CASSSGIAQPQHF.

V is TRBV9 and J is TRBJ2-5; TCRdb indicates TRBD2, and absent DNA this call remains unverified. The CDR3 covers 15 residues. Germline V gives CDR1 SGDLS, CDR2 YYNGEE. The CDR3 region is CASSVTGGLQETQYF.

This chain links TRBV10-3 with TRBJ2-7; TCRdb's D call of TRBD1 is untestable without DNA. Germline CDR1 is ENHRY and CDR2 is SYGVKD. The CDR3 consists of 14 residues. CDR3 in amino acids: CAISEGQYSYEQYF.

The genes are TRBV6-2 or TRBV6-3 and TRBJ2-2; TCRdb's D gene call, TRBD1, goes unchecked for lack of DNA. There are 18 residues in the CDR3. Germline V gene data show CDR1 as MNHEY and CDR2 as SVGEGT. The chain's CDR3 is CASSFNPSGQENTGELFF.

The rearrangement links TRBV7-9 to TRBJ2-7. CDR1 SEHNR and CDR2 FQNEAQ come from the germline V gene (reference sequence). This CDR3 has 15 amino acids. This CDR3 reads CASSLISGRLYEQYF. Drawing the rest from reference TRBV7-9 and TRBJ2-7, the complete variable domain is DTGVSQNPRHKITKRGQNVTFRCDPISEHNRLYWYRQTLGQGPEFLTYFQNEAQLEKSRLLSDRFSAERPKGSFSTLEIQRTEQGDSAMYLCASSLISGRLYEQYFGPGTRLTVT.

The chain joins TRBV15 to TRBJ1-3; the TCRdb call, TRBD1, lacks DNA for checking. This CDR3 comprises 14 residues. CDR1 is LNHNV, CDR2 YYDKDF, per germline (reference sequence). CDR3 region: CATSRGQGGNTIYF.